A single sample gave rise to the 7 T cell receptor beta chains below, sequenced in a study of shared clonotypes between healthy human individuals. Produced via immunoSEQ multiplex PCR; TCRdb's table is partial and in-frame only. The sample shows millions of clones, approximately 95% of them seen only once. Positive CCR7 selection of CD45RO-negative cells yielded the naive CD8 cells, and terminally differentiated effector memory CD45RA+ cells were excluded. The sequenced sample consisted of naive CD8+ T cells sorted from blood. These receptors were taken from a man aged 18 to 29 in good health.

This chain connects TRBV27 to TRBJ1-1; 7 bases line up with TRBD1. V was pared by 8 bases and J by 4 bases, with 10 bases of the junction left unmatched. The CDR3 has 14 residues. CDR1 and CDR2 from the germline V gene are MNHEY and SMNVEV (reference sequence). DNA of the CDR3: TGTGCCAGCCGATCTGGGAGGACAGGCACTGAAGCTTTCTTT. This sequence encodes CASRSGRTGTEAFF.

As DNA, the CDR3 is TGCGCCAGCAGTGAGGCGGACAGGACGAACACCGGGGAGCTGTTTTTT. Translated: CASSEADRTNTGELFF. V gene TRBV10-1 combines with J gene TRBJ2-2; 7 bases align to TRBD1. This CDR3 contains 16 residues. Germline V gene data show CDR1 as WNHNN and CDR2 as SYGVQD (reference sequence). J was trimmed by 0 bases and V by 2 bases; bases with no gene match: 3.

This clone has just one count. The chain couples TRBV9 to TRBJ2-2; D gene unclear. Germline V gene lookup returns CDR1 SGDLS and CDR2 YYNGEE. The CDR3 sequence is 15 residues long. V dropped 1 base and J dropped 7 bases, with 14 bases sitting between them. CDR3: CASSVYTDANGELFF. The CDR3 region has the DNA TGTGCCAGCAGCGTATATACCGATGCTAACGGGGAGCTGTTTTTT.

This chain links TRBV11-2 with TRBJ2-2, with 11 bases aligning to TRBD2. Per germline, CDR1 SGHAT and CDR2 FQNNGV. V lost 3 bases to trimming and J lost 2 bases; unmatched junction nucleotides: 2. The CDR3 is made up of 16 amino acids. Here the CDR3 DNA reads TGTGCCAGCAGCTTGGGGACTAGCGGTAACACCGGGGAGCTGTTTTTT. It encodes CASSLGTSGNTGELFF. The full variable domain, rest sourced from reference TRBV11-2 and TRBJ2-2, is EAGVAQSPRYKIIEKRQSVAFWCNPISGHATLYWYQQILGQGPKLLIQFQNNGVVDDSQLPKDRFSAERLKGVDSTLKIQPAKLEDSAVYLCASSLGTSGNTGELFFGEGSRLTVL.

This clone was recorded once. This CDR3 is also generated by other DNA sequences in the sample. V usage is TRBV6-5 and J usage is TRBJ1-1; D is undetermined. Germline V gene data show CDR1 as MNHEY and CDR2 as SVGAGI. The CDR3 extends over 13 amino acids. The germline V and J ends were trimmed by 5 bases and 1 base, with 8 bases remaining between them. CDR3 loop: CASSPGENTEAFF. The CDR3 region has the DNA TGTGCCAGCAGTCCCGGGGAGAACACTGAAGCTTTCTTT.

The chain has TRBV11-2 and TRBJ2-2; D possibly corresponds to TRBD2 (6 bases). V was cut by 5 bases and J by 3 bases, with 19 bases left in between. Germline V CDR1 and CDR2: SGHAT, FQNNGV. This CDR3 spans 17 amino acids. For the CDR3, the DNA is TGTGCCAGCAGCCCCCCCGGAGGGTTCGAAGACACCGGGGAGCTGTTTTTT. Translation: CASSPPGGFEDTGELFF.

The rearrangement joins TRBV2 to TRBJ2-7, with D possibly TRBD2 on 6 matching bases. From germline, CDR1 is SNHLY and CDR2 FYNNEI. The CDR3 consists of 16 residues. Between the trimmed V and J ends, which lost 1 base and 3 bases, there was a span of 16 bases. In DNA, the CDR3 is TGTGCCAGCAGTGAAGAAGGGAGGCTCTACGTCTACGAGCAGTACTTC. It codes for CASSEEGRLYVYEQYF. Based on the CDR3 plus reference TRBV2 and TRBJ2-7, the full variable domain is EPEVTQTPSHQVTQMGQEVILRCVPISNHLYFYWYRQILGQKVEFLVSFYNNEISEKSEIFDDQFSVERPDGSNFTLKIRSTKLEDSAMYFCASSEEGRLYVYEQYFGPGTRLTVT.